This entry concerns a single TCR beta chain. The data derive from a study of CD8 T cells in Susac syndrome. High-throughput TCR beta sequencing covered peripheral CD8+ and CD4+ T cells. The authors reverse transcribed about 0.45 to 1 ug RNA with random hexamers. MiXCR was run by TCRdb on the immunoSEQ multiplex PCR reads, yielding one entry per CDR3 protein. In the table there are fewer than 350,000 distinct CDR3 sequences, about 91% of which are singletons. This sequence was found in a human donor with multiple sclerosis. Sample: CD8+ T cells from PBMCs.

DNA for the CDR3: TGTGCCAGCAGTTACGATGAACAAGAGACCCAGTACTTC. Translated: CASSYDEQETQYF. The V call is TRBV6-2 or TRBV6-3, the J call TRBJ2-5; D is unresolved. V was pared by 2 bases and J by 2 bases, with 6 bases between. CDR3 size: 13 residues. CDR1 and CDR2 (germline): MNHEY, SVGEGT.